This entry lists 2 T cell receptor beta chains sequenced from one sample in a study of blood T cell repertoires in COVID-19. Generated by immunoSEQ multiplex PCR, the TCRdb table keeps only in-frame clones and is missing some. Here the sample spans 150,000 to 200,000 clones, about 88% being singletons. Input material: PBMCs or T cells enriched from blood (not recorded which). These receptors originate from a woman aged 18-35 years who had recovered from COVID-19.

V usage is TRBV14 and J usage is TRBJ2-5, with D possibly being TRBD1 (5 bases). This CDR3 spans 13 amino acids. V lost 5 bases and J 10 bases, leaving 17 bases between the germline ends. Germline lookup yields CDR1 SGHDN and CDR2 FVKESK. This chain's CDR3 is CASSRGWSDFQYF. The CDR3 nucleotides are TGTGCCAGCAGCAGGGGATGGAGTGACTTCCAGTACTTC. Full variable domain (rest looked up from reference TRBV14 and TRBJ2-5): EAGVTQFPSHSVIEKGQTVTLRCDPISGHDNLYWYRRVMGKEIKFLLHFVKESKQDESGMPNNRFLAERTGGTYSTLKVQPAELEDSGVYFCASSRGWSDFQYFGPGTRLLVL.

This chain links TRBV5-1 with TRBJ1-1; TRBD1 is a possible D gene (5 bases). The germline gives CDR1 SGHRS, CDR2 YFSETQ. V dropped 2 bases and J dropped 1 base, with 6 bases sitting between them. The CDR3 has 13 amino acids. The CDR3 DNA reads as TGCGCCAGCAGCTTTCAGGGGAACACTGAAGCTTTCTTT. Translated, it gives CASSFQGNTEAFF.